Listed below are T cell receptor beta chains from one sample, sequenced in a study of cytomegalovirus exposure and HLA in healthy donors. This table comes from immunoSEQ multiplex PCR, and its TCRdb copy is limited to in-frame clones, with some not included. The sample records approximately 190,000 clones, more than 65% being singletons. Sequencing input: PBMCs. Receptor source: a woman in her twenties or thirties in good health and CMV-seronegative. CDR3s include the opening cysteine and the closing phenylalanine or tryptophan. D genes are given only for firm matches. Some rows have no size entry. The others give once, few or many, or a class for an expanded clone.

v_gene	d_gene	abundance	j_gene	CDR3aa	CDR3nt
TRBV7-6	TRBD1	-	TRBJ1-4	CASSSRDRVLGTNEKLFF	TGTGCCAGCAGCTCCCGGGACAGGGTTTTAGGAACTAATGAAAAACTGTTTTTT
TRBV28	-	-	TRBJ2-7	CASSLAVSYEQYF	TGTGCCAGCAGTTTAGCGGTCTCCTACGAGCAGTACTTC
TRBV4-2	TRBD2	-	TRBJ2-1	CASSQVAGSSYNEQFF	TGTGCCAGCAGCCAAGTAGCGGGGAGCTCCTACAATGAGCAGTTCTTC
TRBV19	-	-	TRBJ2-2	CASIRGTGELFF	TGTGCCAGTATACGGGGTACCGGGGAGCTGTTTTTT
TRBV19	TRBD1	-	TRBJ2-7	CASSGTGYEQYF	TGTGCCAGTAGTGGGACAGGGTACGAGCAGTACTTC
TRBV1	-	-	TRBJ2-3	CTSSQWTSGGDTQYF	TGCACCAGCAGCCAGTGGACTAGCGGGGGGGATACGCAGTATTTT
TRBV7-2	-	few	TRBJ2-2	CASSFGVPGELFF	TGTGCCAGCAGCTTCGGTGTTCCCGGGGAGCTGTTTTTT
TRBV5-6	-	-	TRBJ1-6	CASSLSGIHSPLHF	TGTGCCAGCAGCTTGTCGGGAATCCATTCACCCCTCCACTTT
TRBV19	TRBD1	-	TRBJ1-2	CASSPPGGYGYTF	TGTGCCAGTAGCCCTCCAGGGGGCTATGGCTACACCTTC
TRBV10-1	TRBD2	few	TRBJ2-1	CASNRTSGGVSYNEQFF	TGCGCCAGCAACCGGACTAGCGGGGGGGTATCCTACAATGAGCAGTTCTTC
TRBV29-1	TRBD1	-	TRBJ2-5	CSVGRTGRETQYF	TGCAGCGTTGGCCGGACAGGGCGGGAGACCCAGTACTTC
TRBV6-5	-	few	TRBJ1-3	CASSSTGIGNTIYF	TGTGCCAGCAGTTCCACAGGGATCGGGAACACCATATATTTT
TRBV15	-	-	TRBJ2-7	CATSRDLGVREQYF	TGTGCCACCAGCAGAGATCTCGGGGTCCGCGAGCAGTACTTC
TRBV4-1	TRBD2	-	TRBJ2-7	CASSQDFTSGSYEQYF	TGCGCCAGCAGCCAAGATTTCACTAGCGGCTCCTACGAGCAGTACTTC
TRBV10-3	TRBD1	-	TRBJ1-1	CAISAGQGLNTEAFF	TGTGCCATCAGCGCAGGACAGGGGTTAAACACTGAAGCTTTCTTT
TRBV19	TRBD1	-	TRBJ2-2	CASSTGTVNTGELFF	TGTGCCAGTAGTACCGGGACAGTGAACACCGGGGAGCTGTTTTTT
TRBV5-1	TRBD2	-	TRBJ2-7	CASSLGTSGEEQYF	TGCGCCAGCAGCTTAGGGACTAGCGGGGAGGAGCAGTACTTC
TRBV7-3	-	-	TRBJ2-5	CASSLNGGRSETQYF	TGTGCCAGCAGCTTAAATGGTGGTAGATCGGAGACCCAGTACTTC
TRBV2	-	once	TRBJ1-1	CASTTEGANTEAFF	TGTGCCAGCACCACGGAGGGTGCGAACACTGAAGCTTTCTTT
TRBV25-1	-	-	TRBJ1-2	CASSEWETFNYGYTF	TGTGCCAGCAGTGAATGGGAGACTTTTAACTATGGCTACACCTTC
TRBV25-1	-	-	TRBJ2-5	CASSELDSPKKETQYF	TGTGCCAGCAGTGAATTGGACAGCCCAAAGAAGGAGACCCAGTACTTC
TRBV1	-	once	TRBJ1-6	CTSSQLRGDRLDNSPLHF	TGCACCAGCAGCCAACTAAGGGGGGACAGGCTTGATAATTCACCCCTCCACTTT
TRBV2	TRBD2	-	TRBJ2-3	CASSVSGGADTQYF	TGTGCCAGCAGTGTCTCCGGGGGGGCAGATACGCAGTATTTT
TRBV9	TRBD2	-	TRBJ2-7	CASSTRGDSYEQYF	TGTGCCAGCAGCACCCGGGGGGACTCCTACGAGCAGTACTTC
TRBV6-6	-	-	TRBJ1-6	CASREGFWNSPLHF	TGTGCCAGCCGGGAGGGGTTTTGGAATTCACCCCTCCACTTT
TRBV2	-	-	TRBJ1-2	CASSAGRVDYGYTF	TGTGCCAGCAGTGCAGGGAGGGTGGACTATGGCTACACCTTC
TRBV18	-	-	TRBJ2-7	CASSGSYEQYF	TGTGCCAGCTCCGGCTCCTACGAGCAGTACTTC
TRBV7-3	-	few	TRBJ1-2	CASSLTGAGSVGYTF	TGTGCCAGCAGCTTAACGGGGGCAGGGTCAGTTGGCTACACCTTC
TRBV6-5	-	-	TRBJ2-7	CASRVAPRLEQYF	TGTGCTTCCAGGGTTGCCCCGCGGCTGGAGCAGTACTTC
TRBV5-6	-	-	TRBJ2-1	CASSLWTLGQFF	TGTGCCAGCAGCTTGTGGACTCTCGGGCAGTTCTTC
TRBV9	-	-	TRBJ1-1	CASSVEGVGTEAFF	TGTGCCAGCAGCGTAGAGGGAGTCGGCACTGAAGCTTTCTTT
TRBV10-3	TRBD1	few	TRBJ2-3	CATTGVRDTQYF	TGTGCCACGACAGGGGTTAGGGATACGCAGTATTTT
TRBV12-5	TRBD2	-	TRBJ2-7	CASGNTMGGEAPYEQYF	TGTGCTAGTGGTAATACCATGGGGGGGGAGGCCCCCTACGAGCAGTACTTC
TRBV29-1	TRBD1	-	TRBJ1-1	CSVIAGQPNTEAFF	TGCAGCGTTATTGCGGGACAGCCGAACACTGAAGCTTTCTTT
TRBV29-1	TRBD1	-	TRBJ2-3	CSVAGGTTDTQYF	TGCAGCGTAGCAGGGGGCACTACAGATACGCAGTATTTT
TRBV5-4	TRBD1	-	TRBJ1-1	CASSLATGGTEAFF	TGTGCCAGCAGCTTGGCCACAGGGGGCACTGAAGCTTTCTTT
TRBV9	TRBD1	-	TRBJ2-7	CASSVDPGGSYEQYF	TGTGCCAGCAGCGTAGATCCAGGGGGCTCCTACGAGCAGTACTTC
TRBV5-4	TRBD1	few	TRBJ2-7	CASSAGTGAYEQYF	TGTGCCAGCAGCGCCGGGACAGGGGCCTACGAGCAGTACTTC
TRBV30	-	-	TRBJ2-1	CACQLQTGTGNEQFF	TGTGCCTGCCAACTCCAAACGGGAACGGGCAATGAGCAGTTCTTC
TRBV7-9	-	-	TRBJ1-3	CASSLIGTKGNTIYF	TGTGCCAGCAGCTTAATAGGGACAAAAGGAAACACCATATATTTT
TRBV7-8	-	-	TRBJ1-1	CASSLMAGLNTEAFF	TGTGCCAGCAGCTTAATGGCAGGGTTGAACACTGAAGCTTTCTTT
TRBV27	-	few	TRBJ1-1	CASSKDRGLTEAFF	TGTGCCAGCAGCAAGGATCGGGGTCTCACTGAAGCTTTCTTT
TRBV19	TRBD2	-	TRBJ2-7	CASSMTSGGLPYEQYF	TGTGCCAGTAGTATGACTAGCGGAGGCCTACCCTACGAGCAGTACTTC
TRBV6-6	-	once	TRBJ1-1	CASIVNTEAFF	TGTGCCAGCATAGTGAACACTGAAGCTTTCTTT
TRBV25-1	TRBD1	-	TRBJ2-1	CASSETGARGNEQFF	TGTGCCAGCAGCGAGACAGGGGCTAGGGGCAATGAGCAGTTCTTC
TRBV10-1	TRBD1	-	TRBJ2-7	CASSDQGASYEQYF	TGCGCCAGCAGTGATCAGGGGGCGAGTTACGAGCAGTACTTC
TRBV19	-	-	TRBJ1-5	CASSIDAYGTAGMQPQHF	TGTGCCAGTAGTATAGATGCTTACGGGACCGCGGGAATGCAGCCCCAGCATTTT
TRBV29-1	TRBD1	-	TRBJ2-7	CSVGDRGTYEQYF	TGCAGCGTCGGGGACAGGGGGACCTACGAGCAGTACTTC
TRBV11-2	TRBD1	-	TRBJ2-7	CASSLEGTGSYEQYF	TGTGCCAGCAGCTTAGAGGGGACAGGCTCCTACGAGCAGTACTTC
TRBV6-5	-	-	TRBJ1-4	CASSYSRRSNEKLFF	TGTGCCAGCAGTTACTCGAGGCGATCTAATGAAAAACTGTTTTTT
TRBV10-3	-	-	TRBJ2-7	CAISDLLTYEQYF	TGTGCCATCAGTGACCTCCTAACTTACGAGCAGTACTTC
TRBV5-4	TRBD2	-	TRBJ2-7	CASSWGVSGSYEQYF	TGTGCCAGCAGCTGGGGCGTTAGCGGGAGTTACGAGCAGTACTTC
TRBV5-6	-	few	TRBJ2-7	CASSWGPAEQYF	TGTGCCAGCAGCTGGGGGCCGGCCGAGCAGTACTTC
TRBV9	TRBD2	-	TRBJ2-1	CASSVPKGSGGYNEQFF	TGTGCCAGCAGCGTCCCGAAGGGTAGCGGGGGGTACAATGAGCAGTTCTTC
TRBV5-6	TRBD1	-	TRBJ1-6	CASSLDRGQSPLHF	TGTGCCAGCAGCTTGGACAGGGGGCAGTCACCCCTCCACTTT
TRBV9	-	-	TRBJ1-3	CAGDRDKISYGNTIYF	TGTGCCGGCGACCGGGACAAAATTTCTTACGGAAACACCATATATTTT
TRBV6-1	-	-	TRBJ2-7	CASSFSGLAYEQYF	TGTGCCAGCAGTTTCTCGGGTCTAGCCTACGAGCAGTACTTC
TRBV19	-	-	TRBJ1-5	CASSMVRGRNQPQHF	TGTGCCAGTAGTATGGTAAGGGGCCGCAATCAGCCCCAGCATTTT
TRBV11-3	-	-	TRBJ1-1	CASSSRAGDTEAFF	TGTGCCAGCAGCTCGAGGGCGGGGGACACTGAAGCTTTCTTT